This TCR beta chain was obtained from a study of blood T cell repertoires in COVID-19. Study-level background: PBMCs, B-cell-depleted T cells, or T cells provided the cDNA or gDNA that made up the material.

The CDR3 runs 15 residues. V gave up 6 bases and J gave up 3 bases; unmatched junction bases: 8. Germline V CDR1 and CDR2: LNHDA, SQIVND (reference sequence). Here immunoSEQ multiplex PCR was the method, and the copy in TCRdb shows in-frame clones only, minus some. Here the sample spans 270,000 or so clones, approximately 91% being singletons. This receptor was obtained from a middle-aged woman with acute COVID-19. Sequenced input: PBMCs or T cells enriched from blood (not recorded which). This sequence joins TRBV19 and TRBJ2-3; 8 bases fit TRBD2. CDR3 sequence (DNA): TGTGCCAGTAGATTGGGCGCGGGGGGTACAGATACGCAGTATTTT. As protein: CASRLGAGGTDTQYF.